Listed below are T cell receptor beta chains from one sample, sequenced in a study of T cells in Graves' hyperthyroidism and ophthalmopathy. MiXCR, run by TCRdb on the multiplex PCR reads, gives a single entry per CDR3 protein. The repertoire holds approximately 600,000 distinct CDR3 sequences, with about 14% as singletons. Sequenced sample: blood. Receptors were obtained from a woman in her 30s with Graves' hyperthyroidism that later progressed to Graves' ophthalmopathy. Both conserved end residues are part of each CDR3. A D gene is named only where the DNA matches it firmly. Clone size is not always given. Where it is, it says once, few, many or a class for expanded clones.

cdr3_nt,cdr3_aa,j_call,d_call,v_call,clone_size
TGTGCCAGCAGCGTCGGGAGGAGCACTGAAGCTTTCTTT,CASSVGRSTEAFF,TRBJ1-1,-,TRBV9,many
TGTGCCAGTAGTATGAGGCTCAACGAGCAGTACTTC,CASSMRLNEQYF,TRBJ2-7,-,TRBV19,-
TGTGCCAGCAGCTCCTACGACACCAACACTGAAGCTTTCTTT,CASSSYDTNTEAFF,TRBJ1-1,-,TRBV5-6,many
TGCGCCAGCAGCGCCGGGACAGGGGGAGACGGCTACACCTTC,CASSAGTGGDGYTF,TRBJ1-2,TRBD1,TRBV5-1,many
TGTGCCAGCAGCTCTCTTGGGAGTCAGGGCGAGCAGTACTTC,CASSSLGSQGEQYF,TRBJ2-7,-,TRBV12-3/TRBV12-4,-
TGTGCCAGCAGCTTACAGGGTGGAGGGCACGAGCAGTACTTC,CASSLQGGGHEQYF,TRBJ2-7,-,TRBV7-8,-
TGTGCCACCAGTAGCTACAATGAGCAGTTCTTC,CATSSYNEQFF,TRBJ2-1,-,TRBV24-1,many
TGCAGTGCTAGCGGGAGCTGGGAGACCCAGTACTTC,CSASGSWETQYF,TRBJ2-5,-,TRBV20-1,many
TGTGCCAGTAGAAGATCAAACACCAGGGGCCCTGGAAACACCATATATTTT,CASRRSNTRGPGNTIYF,TRBJ1-3,-,TRBV19,few
TGTGCCAGCAGTTTCGGCGGCACTAACTATGGCTACACCTTC,CASSFGGTNYGYTF,TRBJ1-2,-,TRBV28,many
TGTGCCATCAGTGGGACAGAGACCGGACAGCCCCAGCATTTT,CAISGTETGQPQHF,TRBJ1-5,-,TRBV10-3,many
TGTGCCAGCAGTCCTACTAGTCAGGTCCACGAGCAGTACTTC,CASSPTSQVHEQYF,TRBJ2-7,-,TRBV28,few
TGTGCCACCATCTCGGTCCCCATGACTAGTAGGTCTCTCGAGCAGTACTTC,CATISVPMTSRSLEQYF,TRBJ2-7,-,TRBV24-1,-
TGTGCCAGCAGCGCAAGAGCCCCCACAGCCCCGAGGGGCACCGGGGAGCTGTTTTTT,CASSARAPTAPRGTGELFF,TRBJ2-2,-,TRBV11-2,many
TGTGCCAGCACCCCCTCAAACACCGGGGAGCTGTTTTTT,CASTPSNTGELFF,TRBJ2-2,-,TRBV2,many
TGTGCCAGCAGTTGGGGGGACACCTACGAGCAGCACTTC,CASSWGDTYEQHF,TRBJ2-7,-,TRBV12-3/TRBV12-4,many
TGTGCCATCAGTGGGGGACTAGCGGGAGCTTACGAGCAGTACTTC,CAISGGLAGAYEQYF,TRBJ2-7,TRBD2,TRBV10-3,-
TGCGCCAGCAGCCAAGATACCGGGACGGTCTCCTACGAGCAGTACTTC,CASSQDTGTVSYEQYF,TRBJ2-7,-,TRBV4-3,-
TGTGCCAGTAGTCCCCCCAAAGCGGGAGACGGGGGGGAGACCCAGTACTTC,CASSPPKAGDGGETQYF,TRBJ2-5,TRBD2,TRBV19,many
TGTGCCAGCAGTTTATGGGGACTAGATAGCGAGCAGTACTTC,CASSLWGLDSEQYF,TRBJ2-7,TRBD2,TRBV12-3/TRBV12-4,many
TGTGCCAGCAGCCCCGGAACAGGGGGCGTTAAGCAGTACTTC,CASSPGTGGVKQYF,TRBJ2-7,TRBD1,TRBV7-9,many
TGTGCCAGCAGCCACCGGACAGGGGCGTTGAGCTCTGGGGCCAACGTCCTGACTTTC,CASSHRTGALSSGANVLTF,TRBJ2-6,TRBD1,TRBV3-1,-
TGTGCCAGCAGCCGAGCCACAGGGGCTAGCACAGATACGCAGTATTTT,CASSRATGASTDTQYF,TRBJ2-3,TRBD1,TRBV7-6,many
TGTGCCATCAGTTGGACTAGCGGACAAGAGACCCAGTACTTC,CAISWTSGQETQYF,TRBJ2-5,TRBD2,TRBV10-3,-
TGTGCCATCAGCCGAAATCTCCCTGATGAGCAGTTCTTC,CAISRNLPDEQFF,TRBJ2-1,-,TRBV10-3,-
TGTGCCAGTAGTATGTTCGGTGGGGGCGTCCCAGAGACCCAGTACTTC,CASSMFGGGVPETQYF,TRBJ2-5,-,TRBV19,many
TGCAGTGCTAGATCCCCTTTGATTAGCGGGAGGGGGAATGAGCAGTTCTTC,CSARSPLISGRGNEQFF,TRBJ2-1,TRBD2,TRBV20-1,many
TGTGCCTGGAGTCAGGTAGCGGGAGGTAGCACAGATACGCAGTATTTT,CAWSQVAGGSTDTQYF,TRBJ2-3,TRBD2,TRBV30,many
TGTGCCAGCAGTTTATCTGGATGGAGATTAGGCTACAATGAGCAGTTCTTC,CASSLSGWRLGYNEQFF,TRBJ2-1,-,TRBV27,-
TGTGCCAGCAGGAGGGTGCTGGGTGCCTACGAGCAGTACTTC,CASRRVLGAYEQYF,TRBJ2-7,-,TRBV27,few
TGTGCCAGCAGCGTTGATGCGGGACGAGAGACCCAGTACTTC,CASSVDAGRETQYF,TRBJ2-5,-,TRBV9,few
TGCGCCAGCAGGCGGATAGCGGGAGGCCCTAGCACAGATACGCAGTATTTT,CASRRIAGGPSTDTQYF,TRBJ2-3,TRBD2,TRBV5-1,many
TGTGCCAGCAGCCAAGACAGGATTTCAAATGAAAAACTGTTTTTT,CASSQDRISNEKLFF,TRBJ1-4,-,TRBV14,-
TGTGCCTGGGAGGCAGGGGGCGGGGGTGAAGCTTTCTTT,CAWEAGGGGEAFF,TRBJ1-1,TRBD1,TRBV30,-
TGTGCCAGCAGCTCGCCAGGGGGTATTGAAGCTTTCTTT,CASSSPGGIEAFF,TRBJ1-1,TRBD1,TRBV11-2,-
TGTGCCAGCAGCCGGACAGGGTGGGACAATCAGCCCCAGCATTTT,CASSRTGWDNQPQHF,TRBJ1-5,TRBD1,TRBV27,many
TGTGCCACCAGGACAGAGAACACCGGGGAGCTGTTTTTT,CATRTENTGELFF,TRBJ2-2,-,TRBV19,few
TGTGCCAGCAGCTTTTTGGTTGGCTACACCTTC,CASSFLVGYTF,TRBJ1-2,-,TRBV7-2,many
TGTGCCAGCAGTACCCAGGGAGCCGCCACTGAAGCTTTCTTT,CASSTQGAATEAFF,TRBJ1-1,-,TRBV2,many
TGTGCCAGCAGACCATCCGGATTTGGTGAAAAACTGTTTTTT,CASRPSGFGEKLFF,TRBJ1-4,-,TRBV14,many